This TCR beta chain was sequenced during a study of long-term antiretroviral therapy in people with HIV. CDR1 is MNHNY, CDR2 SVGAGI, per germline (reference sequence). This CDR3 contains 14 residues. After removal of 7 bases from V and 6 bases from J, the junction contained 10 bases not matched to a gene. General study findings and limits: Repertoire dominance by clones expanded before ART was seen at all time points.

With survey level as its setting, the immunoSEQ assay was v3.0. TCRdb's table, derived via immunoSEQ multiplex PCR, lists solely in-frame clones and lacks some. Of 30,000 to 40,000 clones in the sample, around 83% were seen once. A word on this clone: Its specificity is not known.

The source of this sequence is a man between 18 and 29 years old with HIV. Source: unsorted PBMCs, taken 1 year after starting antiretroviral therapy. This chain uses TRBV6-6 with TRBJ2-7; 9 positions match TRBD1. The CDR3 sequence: CASNHPGTGSEQYF. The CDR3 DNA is TGTGCCAGCAATCACCCGGGGACAGGGTCCGAGCAGTACTTC.